This entry describes one T cell receptor (beta chain). The antigen remains undetermined. The donors gave bone marrow, and they were healthy. These data belong to a study of cytomegalovirus exposure and HLA in healthy donors. Study-level points and caveats: Later on, a genetic analysis was performed. It linked a missense variant in DCLRE1C with V- and J-gene trimming of TCR beta. Among TCR sequences, most were rare, though some public TCRs appeared in many donors. Researchers had no immune exposure information except CMV serostatus available.

PCR amplification relied on 60 Vbeta primers (plus 13 Jbeta primers). TCRdb's copy holds only in-frame clones and misses some; the assay was immunoSEQ multiplex PCR. The top ten hold over 15% of the sample, which has fewer than 100,000 clones, 70% to 80% seen once. The CDR3 length is 15 residues. In germline, CDR1 is SGHRS, CDR2 YFSETQ. The V end was cut by 1 base, the J end by 4 bases, with 14 bases between. Input material: PBMCs. This sequence originates from a man between 60 and 75 years old in good health and CMV-seropositive. This chain uses TRBV5-1 with TRBJ1-1; possible D gene TRBD1, 5 bases. CDR3 loop: CASSLSARAVTEAFF. The CDR3 bases are TGCGCCAGCAGCTTGAGTGCCAGGGCGGTCACTGAAGCTTTCTTT.